Presented here are 10 T cell receptor beta chains from one specimen sequenced in a study of regulatory T cells in long-lasting Graves disease. The time point here: newly diagnosed GD, antithyroid drugs for less than 3 months. PBMC RNA served as the TCR library source. The TCR beta library used iRepertoire HTBI primers with Arm-PCR amplification of CDR3. TCRdb processed the multiplex PCR reads anew with MiXCR; each CDR3 protein has one entry. Of 520,000 or so distinct CDR3 sequences in the sample, around 12% were seen once. These data also featured in a second study, about T cells in Graves' hyperthyroidism and ophthalmopathy.

The sample consisted of peripheral blood mononuclear cells (PBMCs), taken at new diagnosis, from a patient treated with antithyroid drugs. Receptors originate from a woman under 40 with Graves disease.

This clonotype was observed many times. The chain links TRBV28 to TRBJ2-7, with 8 bases matching TRBD2. CDR1 and CDR2 (germline): MDHEN, SYDVKM. J gave up 4 bases and V 4 bases, and 12 bases lay outside the gene matches. The CDR3 consists of 16 residues. In DNA form, the CDR3 reads TGTGCCAGCAGTTCCCCCGGGGGAGCGGGAGTTTACGAGCAGTACTTC. This gives the protein CASSSPGGAGVYEQYF.

Concerning this clonotype itself: A clone one base away is much larger, so this may be a read error. This rearrangement joins TRBV19 to TRBJ1-1; unclear D gene. Trimming pared 3 bases from V and 4 bases from J, leaving 12 bases between. CDR1 is LNHDA and CDR2 is SQIVND in the germline V gene (reference sequence). CDR3 size: 14 residues. CDR3 nucleotide sequence: TGTGCCAGTAGTATTCGACGCGGCGGCACTGAAGCTTTCTTT. This codes for CASSIRRGGTEAFF.

This clonotype was recorded many times. The chain has TRBV29-1 and TRBJ1-1, with 11 bases lining up with TRBD1. Germline CDR1 SQVTM, CDR2 ANQGSEA. V was pared by 4 bases and J by 2 bases, with 6 bases of the junction left unmatched. This CDR3 spans 15 amino acids. The CDR3 coding sequence is TGCAGCGTTGCCGGGACAGGGGGTGGTAACACTGAAGCTTTCTTT. It translates to CSVAGTGGGNTEAFF.

This clonotype was seen more than once but under ten times. The chain combines TRBV10-2 with TRBJ2-7, with D hard to call. Germline V CDR1 and CDR2: WSHSY, SAAADI. V lost 4 bases, J lost 0 bases, and 7 bases lay in between. The CDR3 sequence is 13 residues long. CDR3 amino acids: CASSVGASYEQYF. Here the CDR3 DNA reads TGCGCCAGCAGTGTCGGAGCCTCCTACGAGCAGTACTTC.

This chain links TRBV2 with TRBJ2-7, with 11 bases lining up with TRBD2. Trimming at V came to 8 bases and at J to 5 bases, leaving 11 bases not matched to a gene. This CDR3 region has 15 residues. CDR1 SNHLY and CDR2 FYNNEI come from the germline V gene. CDR3 in amino acids: CASSFGLAGPDEQYF. The CDR3 nucleotides are TGTGCCAGCTCCTTTGGACTAGCGGGCCCGGACGAGCAGTACTTC.

This clonotype was seen a few times. The gene calls are TRBV9 and TRBJ2-1; 9 positions match TRBD1. The CDR3 has 14 amino acids. V was pared by 3 bases and J by 5 bases, with 3 bases of the junction left unmatched. Germline V gene data show CDR1 as SGDLS and CDR2 as YYNGEE. The CDR3 DNA follows: TGTGCCAGCAGCGCCGGGACAGGGAACAATGAGCAGTTCTTC. It yields the protein CASSAGTGNNEQFF.

The chain couples TRBV7-3 to TRBJ2-2, with TRBD2 matching 15 bases. This CDR3 has 17 residues. The ends lost 3 bases at V and 6 bases at J; junction bases unmatched: 5. Germline V gene data show CDR1 as SGHTA and CDR2 as FQGTGA. This chain's CDR3 is CASSFGLAGGPAGELFF. CDR3 nucleotide sequence: TGTGCCAGCAGCTTCGGACTAGCGGGAGGGCCGGCCGGGGAGCTGTTTTTT.

In the case of this clonotype: One base away lies a much larger clone, so this may be a sequencing read error. This sequence joins TRBV2 and TRBJ1-6, with a tentative D call TRBD1 (6 bases). V was trimmed by 8 bases and J by 7 bases, leaving 15 bases between them. The germline gives CDR1 SNHLY, CDR2 FYNNEI. The CDR3 consists of 14 residues. CDR3 region: CASAHRGSNSPLHF. Here the CDR3 DNA reads TGTGCCAGCGCTCATAGGGGGTCCAATTCACCCCTCCACTTT.

This clonotype was detected many times. The V call is TRBV2, the J call TRBJ1-1; no clear D gene. Germline V gene data show CDR1 as SNHLY and CDR2 as FYNNEI. There are 14 residues in the CDR3. Trimming took 4 bases from V and 0 from J, leaving 9 bases between them. The CDR3 DNA reads as TGTGCCAGCAGTGTTGATCGGTTGAACACTGAAGCTTTCTTT. Amino acid sequence: CASSVDRLNTEAFF. Combining the CDR3 with reference TRBV2 and TRBJ1-1 gives the whole variable domain EPEVTQTPSHQVTQMGQEVILRCVPISNHLYFYWYRQILGQKVEFLVSFYNNEISEKSEIFDDQFSVERPDGSNFTLKIRSTKLEDSAMYFCASSVDRLNTEAFFGQGTRLTVV.

Many counts were recorded for this clonotype. The chain joins TRBV2 to TRBJ1-1; weak D call: TRBD1 (5 bases). CDR3 length: 13 residues. In germline, CDR1 is SNHLY, CDR2 FYNNEI. Trimming left V 6 bases short and J 5 bases short, with 13 bases between. CDR3 loop: CASRRQIPTEAFF. The CDR3 nucleotides are TGTGCCAGCAGAAGACAGATTCCGACTGAAGCTTTCTTT.